This entry lists 28 T cell receptor beta chains sequenced from one sample in a study of T cell repertoires in cytomegalovirus infection. TCRdb reanalysed the reads using MiXCR and keeps one entry per CDR3 protein. The sample lists under 850,000 distinct CDR3 sequences, roughly 36% occurring once. The sample was PBMCs. The receptor set was obtained from a human donor in good health (CMV status not recorded). Some clones in this sample may be carry-over from other donors' samples.

This clonotype was recorded once. The V call is TRBV20-1, the J call TRBJ2-1; 9 bases are a match to TRBD2. Trimming at V came to 3 bases and at J to 6 bases, leaving 9 bases not matched to a gene. This CDR3 is 15 amino acids long. Germline CDR1 and CDR2: DFQATT and SNEGSKA (reference sequence). CDR3 sequence: CSASSLAGLSNEQFF. CDR3 nucleotide sequence: TGCAGTGCTAGTTCCCTAGCGGGATTGTCCAATGAGCAGTTCTTC.

This clonotype was observed many times. The rearrangement uses TRBV7-8 and TRBJ2-4, with 9 bases lining up with TRBD2. Trimming cost V 4 bases and J 2 bases; bases outside gene matches: 18. The CDR3 runs to 20 residues. Per germline, CDR1 SGHVS and CDR2 FQNEAQ. The DNA for the CDR3 is TGTGCCAGCAGCTCCGCAGATCTGGCGGGAGGGCACGTACCCAAAAACATTCAGTACTTC. This sequence encodes CASSSADLAGGHVPKNIQYF.

Remarks on this clonotype: One base away lies a much larger clone, so this may be a sequencing read error. The chain recombines TRBV7-6 with TRBJ2-7; 10 nucleotides align to TRBD1. This CDR3 region has 15 residues. Germline V lookup: CDR1 SGHVS, CDR2 FNYEAQ. The CDR3 DNA reads as TGTGTCAGCAGCTTAGGTGGACAGGGGGGAGGCGAGCAGTACTTC. As protein: CVSSLGGQGGGEQYF.

The table lists this clonotype with many counts. V usage is TRBV7-8 and J usage is TRBJ2-7; no clear D gene. Trimming shortened V by 1 base and J by 0 bases, and 10 bases separated the two germline ends. The germline V gene has CDR1 SGHVS and CDR2 FQNEAQ. This CDR3 region has 15 residues. The CDR3 DNA follows: TGTGCCAGCAGCTTAGGGGGTAGTAGCTCCTACGAGCAGTACTTC. Residues: CASSLGGSSSYEQYF.

The count of this clonotype is one. This rearrangement joins TRBV18 to TRBJ1-2; TRBD1 agrees at 7 bases. The V and J ends lost 4 bases and 2 bases, in that order; junction bases with no gene match: 4. The CDR3 consists of 14 residues. Per the germline V gene, CDR1 is KGHSH and CDR2 is LQKENI. The CDR3, as DNA: TGTGCCAGCTCACAGGGACAGCGGAACTATGGCTACACCTTC. The encoded protein is CASSQGQRNYGYTF.

J is TRBJ2-7 and V is TRBV18; a weak D match, TRBD1 (5 bases). Germline V gene lookup returns CDR1 KGHSH and CDR2 LQKENI. V was cut by 5 bases and J by 2 bases, with 13 bases left in between. The CDR3 is made up of 14 amino acids. The CDR3 DNA is TGTGCCAGCTCAGAGCAGGGTGTCGCCTACGAGCAGTACTTC. It encodes CASSEQGVAYEQYF.

This clonotype was found a few times. V is TRBV28 and J is TRBJ2-7; the D gene is possibly TRBD1 (7 bases). Germline CDR1 reads MDHEN; CDR2 reads SYDVKM. The CDR3 has 15 residues. Trimming cost V 5 bases and J 3 bases, with 17 bases left between them. CDR3 protein: CASSRNRGAGYEQYF. CDR3 nucleotides: TGTGCCAGCAGTCGAAACAGGGGAGCGGGCTACGAGCAGTACTTC.

The table lists this clonotype with a few counts. The V and J genes are TRBV7-3 and TRBJ1-5; D might be TRBD1 (5 bases). CDR3 length equals 14 residues. Germline V gene lookup returns CDR1 SGHTA and CDR2 FQGTGA. V lost 5 bases, J lost 5 bases, and 13 bases lay in between. This chain's CDR3 is CASSPRGGDQPQHF. Here the CDR3 DNA reads TGTGCCAGCAGCCCACGCGGGGGGGATCAGCCCCAGCATTTT.

This clonotype was seen a handful of times. The chain couples TRBV7-6 to TRBJ1-5; D call uncertain. Germline CDR1 SGHVS, CDR2 FNYEAQ. Trimming took off 5 bases at V and 1 base at J, with 18 bases between the two ends. This CDR3 contains 17 residues. CDR3 sequence reads: CASSAEAHGVSNQPQHF. CDR3 nucleotides: TGTGCCAGCAGCGCCGAGGCCCATGGCGTGAGCAATCAGCCCCAGCATTTT.

This clonotype was seen only a few times. The CDR3 coding sequence is TGTGCCAGCAGCTTAGACCCGGGGTCCTCGGCTTTCTTT. It encodes CASSLDPGSSAFF. The chain couples TRBV7-2 to TRBJ1-1; D not resolved. The CDR3 has 13 residues. Trimming stripped 1 base from V and 11 bases from J, with 14 bases between. Germline CDR1 is SGHTA and CDR2 is FQGNSA.

About this clonotype itself: As the CDR3 is not closed by the conserved phenylalanine or tryptophan, this likely results from a read error. The genes are TRBV27 and TRBJ1-2; D might be TRBD1 (6 bases). The CDR3 covers 15 residues. The germline CDR1 and CDR2 sequences are MNHEY and SMNVEV (reference sequence). Trimming left V 5 bases short and J 5 bases short, with 18 bases between. The CDR3 protein is CASSITGLGPYGYTL. As DNA, the CDR3 is TGTGCCAGCAGTATAACAGGGTTAGGACCGTATGGCTACACCTTA.

This clonotype has a handful of counts. The V and J genes are TRBV27 and TRBJ2-7, with 10 bases matching TRBD2. Germline V lookup: CDR1 MNHEY, CDR2 SMNVEV (reference sequence). The CDR3 extends over 14 amino acids. V shed 2 bases and J 6 bases; nucleotides not matched to a gene: 4. The CDR3 reads CASSLLAGDPEQYF. As DNA, the CDR3 is TGTGCCAGCAGTTTACTAGCGGGAGACCCCGAGCAGTACTTC.

The DNA of the CDR3 is TGTGCCAGCAGACTAGCGGGACCCCTCTACGAGCAGTACTTC. This gives the protein CASRLAGPLYEQYF. The rearrangement uses TRBV28 and TRBJ2-7; 10 bases align to TRBD2. J lost 3 bases, V lost 6 bases, and 5 bases had no gene match. CDR1 is MDHEN and CDR2 is SYDVKM in the germline V gene. The CDR3 spans 14 residues.

Concerning this clonotype itself: At one of its ends the junction is not consistent with the germline gene, which may arise from a read error. CDR3 bases: TGTGCCAGCAGCATGGGGGGTTATAGCAATCAGCTCCAGCATTTT. This codes for CASSMGGYSNQLQHF. The V gene is TRBV28, the J gene TRBJ1-5; D is possibly TRBD1 (5 bases). The germline V gene has CDR1 MDHEN and CDR2 SYDVKM. This CDR3 region has 15 residues. The entire variable domain, with the rest obtained from reference TRBV28 and TRBJ1-5, is as follows: DVKVTQSSRYLVKRTGEKVFLECVQDMDHENMFWYRQDPGLGLRLIYFSYDVKMKEKGDIPEGYSVSREKKERFSLILESASTNQTSMYLCASSMGGYSNQLQHFGDGTRLSIL.

Comment on this clonotype: It may be a read error: a sequence one base away is much more abundant. The rearrangement links TRBV7-2 to TRBJ1-2, with D tentatively TRBD1 (5 bases). Germline-derived CDR1 and CDR2 are SGHTA and FQGNSA. The CDR3 extends over 15 amino acids. Trimming removed 1 base at V and 8 bases at J, with 17 bases between. CDR3 nucleotides: TGTGCCAGCAGCTTAGTGTGGGGCCCGACAAGAGGCTACACCTTC. Its protein is CASSLVWGPTRGYTF. The variable domain in full, with the rest retrieved from reference TRBV7-2 and TRBJ1-2, is GAGVSQSPSNKVTEKGKDVELRCDPISGHTALYWYRQSLGQGLEFLIYFQGNSAPDKSGLPSDRFSAERTGGSVSTLTIQRTQQEDSAVYLCASSLVWGPTRGYTFGSGTRLTVV.

There are a few counts of this clonotype. The V and J genes are TRBV19 and TRBJ1-4; D gene ambiguous. V gave up 9 bases and J gave up 7 bases, with 15 bases separating them. Germline assignment: CDR1 LNHDA and CDR2 SQIVND (reference sequence). This CDR3 region has 13 residues. CDR3 nucleotides: TGTGCCAGCGCACTCGCGGCGGTTGAAAAACTGTTTTTT. This sequence encodes CASALAAVEKLFF.

The rearrangement uses TRBV28 and TRBJ1-5; 7 positions agree with TRBD1. The CDR3 length is 17 residues. Germline CDR1 reads MDHEN; CDR2 reads SYDVKM. The V gene end was trimmed by 3 bases and the J gene end by 0 bases; junction bases not matched to a gene: 8. The CDR3: CASSLGRGRVSNQPQHF. The DNA for the CDR3 is TGTGCCAGCAGTTTGGGAAGGGGGCGGGTTAGCAATCAGCCCCAGCATTTT.

In its sample, this clonotype was seen many times. V usage is TRBV7-2 and J usage is TRBJ2-2; weak D call: TRBD2 (5 bases). Trimming pared 0 bases from V and 6 bases from J, leaving 8 bases between. The germline gives CDR1 SGHTA, CDR2 FQGNSA. CDR3 size: 14 residues. The CDR3 DNA sequence: TGTGCCAGCAGCTTAGCCGGGATCGCCGGGGAGCTGTTTTTT. Amino acids: CASSLAGIAGELFF. Supplemented by reference TRBV7-2 and TRBJ2-2, the full variable domain reads GAGVSQSPSNKVTEKGKDVELRCDPISGHTALYWYRQSLGQGLEFLIYFQGNSAPDKSGLPSDRFSAERTGGSVSTLTIQRTQQEDSAVYLCASSLAGIAGELFFGEGSRLTVL.

This clonotype was observed many times. J is TRBJ2-3 and V is TRBV7-6; weak D call: TRBD1 (6 bases). CDR3 size: 15 residues. V dropped 6 bases and J dropped 6 bases, with 19 bases sitting between them. The V gene's germline CDR1 is SGHVS and CDR2 FNYEAQ. The CDR3, as DNA: TGTGCCAGCAGGGGTTCTATGCAGGGGAAGGATACGCAGTATTTT. Protein sequence: CASRGSMQGKDTQYF.

The V gene is TRBV28, the J gene TRBJ1-1, with 12 bases that match TRBD1. This CDR3 region has 16 residues. Germline V gene data show CDR1 as MDHEN and CDR2 as SYDVKM. J was trimmed by 7 bases and V by 7 bases; bases with no gene match: 13. CDR3 sequence: CASNLTPGTGGDEAFF. The CDR3 coding sequence is TGTGCCAGCAACCTTACCCCCGGGACAGGGGGCGATGAAGCTTTCTTT.

CDR3 sequence (DNA): TGTGCCAGCAGGGAACCTTGGCGGGGGGACACAGATACGCAGTATTTT. Encoded protein: CASREPWRGDTDTQYF. V gene TRBV6-2 or TRBV6-3 combines with J gene TRBJ2-3; 8 bases are a match to TRBD2. From germline, CDR1 is MNHEY and CDR2 SVGEGT. The junction had 10 bases not matched to a gene; V was cut back by 6 bases and J by 2 bases. This CDR3 comprises 16 residues.

The chain carries TRBV28 and TRBJ2-7, with D perhaps TRBD1 or TRBD2 (5 bases each). The CDR3 covers 15 residues. Trimming cost V 7 bases and J 1 base, with 17 bases left between them. Germline V gene lookup returns CDR1 MDHEN and CDR2 SYDVKM. CDR3 DNA: TGTGCCAGCAAACCATCCCTCGGGGCTTCCTACGAGCAGTACTTC. Its translation: CASKPSLGASYEQYF.

The table lists this clonotype with a few counts. V and J are TRBV4-1 and TRBJ2-7; TRBD2 matches 7 bases. The CDR3 length is 17 residues. V lost 0 bases, J lost 4 bases, and 12 bases stayed unmatched. CDR1 and CDR2 from the germline V gene are MGHRA and YSYEKL. In DNA form, the CDR3 reads TGCGCCAGCAGCCAAGATCACTTTCCGGGACTACCATACGAGCAGTACTTC. It specifies CASSQDHFPGLPYEQYF.

This sequence joins TRBV15 and TRBJ1-3; no firm D call. From germline, CDR1 is LNHNV and CDR2 YYDKDF (reference sequence). The CDR3 has 16 amino acids. Trimming left V 0 bases short and J 0 bases short, with 9 bases between. The CDR3 sequence: CATSRDTALSGNTIYF. The CDR3 region has the DNA TGTGCCACCAGCAGAGATACAGCGCTCTCTGGAAACACCATATATTTT.

The chain carries TRBV5-6 and TRBJ2-3; D ambiguous. V lost 4 bases to trimming and J lost 5 bases, with 8 bases between them. The germline CDR1 and CDR2 sequences are SGHDT and YYEEEE. The length of the CDR3 is 12 residues. The CDR3: CASSLPRDTQYF. The CDR3 region has the DNA TGTGCCAGCAGCCTACCGAGAGATACGCAGTATTTT.

The chain carries TRBV27 and TRBJ2-5; 14 bases fit TRBD2. Germline-derived CDR1 and CDR2 are MNHEY and SMNVEV (reference sequence). The length of the CDR3 is 17 residues. V lost 6 bases and J lost 3; bases outside the gene matches: 9. The CDR3 spells CASRRQGLAGEKETQYF. In DNA form, the CDR3 reads TGTGCCAGCAGGCGGCAGGGACTAGCGGGAGAAAAAGAGACCCAGTACTTC.

J is TRBJ1-4 and V is TRBV28; tentatively, D is TRBD1 (5 bases). Germline V gene data show CDR1 as MDHEN and CDR2 as SYDVKM. Trimming left V 5 bases short and J 4 bases short, with 17 bases between. This CDR3 has 16 residues. CDR3 nucleotides: TGTGCCAGCAGTCCCCCAGGGCCCTTCTATAATGAAAAACTGTTTTTT. Amino acids: CASSPPGPFYNEKLFF.

This clonotype was counted only a few times. The chain has TRBV28 and TRBJ2-7; weak D call: TRBD1 (6 bases). V dropped 8 bases and J dropped 6 bases, with 17 bases sitting between them. This CDR3 has 13 amino acids. Germline CDR1 MDHEN, CDR2 SYDVKM. CDR3 sequence (DNA): TGTGCCAGCTTGCCACAGGGCATTCTCGAGCAGTACTTC. It encodes CASLPQGILEQYF. Variable domain in full (rest from reference TRBV28 and TRBJ2-7): DVKVTQSSRYLVKRTGEKVFLECVQDMDHENMFWYRQDPGLGLRLIYFSYDVKMKEKGDIPEGYSVSREKKERFSLILESASTNQTSMYLCASLPQGILEQYFGPGTRLTVT.